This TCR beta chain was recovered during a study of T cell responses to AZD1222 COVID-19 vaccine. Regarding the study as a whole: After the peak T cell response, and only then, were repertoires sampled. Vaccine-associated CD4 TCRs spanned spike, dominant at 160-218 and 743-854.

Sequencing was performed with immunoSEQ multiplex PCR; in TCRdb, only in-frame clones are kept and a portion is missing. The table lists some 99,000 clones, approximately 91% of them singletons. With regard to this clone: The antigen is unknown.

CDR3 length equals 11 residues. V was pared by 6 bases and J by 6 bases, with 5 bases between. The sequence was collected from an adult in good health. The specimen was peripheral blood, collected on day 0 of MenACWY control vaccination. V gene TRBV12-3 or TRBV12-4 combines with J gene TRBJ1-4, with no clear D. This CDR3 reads CASRKDEKLFF. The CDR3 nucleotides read TGTGCCAGCAGGAAAGATGAAAAACTGTTTTTT.